The 23 T cell receptor beta chains given below trace back to one sample, sequenced in a study of blood T cell repertoires in COVID-19. Profiled with immunoSEQ multiplex PCR; TCRdb holds only in-frame clones, not every one. The table includes about 150,000 clones, 76% detected once. Sequencing input: peripheral blood. The receptor source for this set is an elderly woman with acute or convalescent COVID-19.

V usage is TRBV19 and J usage is TRBJ1-2, with no clear D. CDR3 length equals 12 residues. Trimming left V 3 bases short and J 8 bases short, with 10 bases between. CDR1 and CDR2 (germline): LNHDA, SQIVND (reference sequence). The CDR3 DNA follows: TGTGCCAGTAGTATTCTGGGCGAGGGCTACACCTTC. It yields the protein CASSILGEGYTF.

The chain employs TRBV7-9 and TRBJ1-5; a weak D match, TRBD1 (5 bases). Between the trimmed V and J ends, which lost 1 base and 0 bases, there was a span of 10 bases. CDR3 length: 16 amino acids. CDR1 and CDR2 (germline): SEHNR, FQNEAQ (reference sequence). This CDR3 is CASSLGQIDSNQPQHF. DNA for the CDR3: TGTGCCAGCAGCTTAGGACAGATTGATAGCAATCAGCCCCAGCATTTT.

As DNA, the CDR3 is TGTGCCAGCAGCCAAGATCCGGGCCAGGGGACTAATGAAAAACTGTTTTTT. Amino acids: CASSQDPGQGTNEKLFF. The rearrangement joins TRBV14 to TRBJ1-4; weak D call: TRBD1 (6 bases). V lost 0 bases and J lost 2, with 13 bases in between. The germline CDR1 and CDR2 sequences are SGHDN and FVKESK. CDR3 length: 17 amino acids.

The V gene is TRBV6-2 or TRBV6-3, the J gene TRBJ1-6; 9 positions agree with TRBD1. The CDR3 is 15 amino acids. Losses at the gene ends were 5 bases for V and 8 bases for J; bases not matched to a gene: 7. Looked up from germline, CDR1 is MNHEY and CDR2 is SVGEGT. The CDR3 region has the DNA TGTGCCAGCAGTACAGGGGGCGCGGGGGATTCACCCCTCCACTTT. This encodes CASSTGGAGDSPLHF.

The rearrangement uses TRBV6-5 and TRBJ2-5, with a possible D match to TRBD1 (5 bases). Deletions cut 7 bases from V and 5 bases from J, with 11 bases between. CDR1 and CDR2 from the germline V gene are MNHEY and SVGAGI. The CDR3 is 12 amino acids. CDR3 protein: CASNQGYETQYF. The CDR3 region has the DNA TGTGCCAGCAACCAGGGTTATGAGACCCAGTACTTC.

The chain recombines TRBV30 with TRBJ1-2; D is undetermined. V was pared by 0 bases and J by 8 bases, with 16 bases between. This CDR3 region has 14 residues. Germline CDR1 GTSNPN, CDR2 SVGIG (reference sequence). The CDR3 DNA is TGTGCCTGGAGTGTATGGCGGGAGTTTGAAGGCTACACCTTC. It encodes CAWSVWREFEGYTF.

The chain links TRBV18 to TRBJ1-4; D is unclear. The V end was cut by 3 bases, the J end by 0 bases, with 11 bases between. This CDR3 spans 16 amino acids. Per the germline V gene, CDR1 is KGHSH and CDR2 is LQKENI. The CDR3 spells CASSPSRTATNEKLFF. Written as DNA, the CDR3 is TGTGCCAGCTCACCTTCCAGGACTGCAACTAATGAAAAACTGTTTTTT.

The J gene is TRBJ1-1, the V gene TRBV18; TRBD1 matches at 7 bases. J lost 5 bases, V lost 4 bases, and 7 bases had no gene match. Germline CDR1 and CDR2: KGHSH and LQKENI. This CDR3 is built from 14 residues. This CDR3 is CASSQDRDGTEAFF. CDR3 bases: TGTGCCAGCTCACAAGACAGGGACGGTACTGAAGCTTTCTTT.

The rearrangement uses TRBV3-1 (or the pseudogene TRBV3-2) and TRBJ1-2; D possibly corresponds to TRBD1 (5 bases). This CDR3 has 13 residues. Germline values: CDR1 LGHDT, CDR2 YNNKEL (reference sequence). V lost 5 bases, J lost 6 bases, and 13 bases lay in between. The CDR3 region has the DNA TGTGCCAGCAGCACCCAGGGAAGGAATGGCTACACCTTC. It translates to CASSTQGRNGYTF.

This clone was seen a handful of times. This chain links TRBV3-1 (or the pseudogene TRBV3-2) with TRBJ1-3; D gene uncertain. The CDR3 has 14 amino acids. CDR1 and CDR2 from the germline V gene are LGHDT and YNNKEL (reference sequence). Deletions cut 4 bases from V and 1 base from J, with 8 bases between. CDR3 loop: CASSLIGSGNTIYF. CDR3 nucleotide sequence: TGTGCCAGCAGCCTGATCGGGTCTGGAAACACCATATATTTT.

The chain has TRBV7-9 and TRBJ1-4; D unclear. Germline loops: CDR1 SEHNR, CDR2 FQNEAQ (reference sequence). Deletions cut 5 bases from V and 0 bases from J, with 7 bases between. This CDR3 is built from 14 residues. The chain's CDR3 is CASSTDATNEKLFF. The CDR3 DNA is TGTGCCAGCAGCACAGATGCAACTAATGAAAAACTGTTTTTT.

The V and J genes are TRBV24-1 and TRBJ1-5; 7 bases match TRBD1. Per the germline V gene, CDR1 is KGHDR and CDR2 is SFDVKD. V was clipped by 0 bases and J by 0 bases; unmatched bases: 1. This CDR3 comprises 16 residues. In DNA, the CDR3 is TGTGCCACCAGTGATTTGAAGGGGGCTAGCAATCAGCCCCAGCATTTT. It encodes CATSDLKGASNQPQHF.

The chain combines TRBV19 with TRBJ2-7, with 12 nucleotides matching TRBD2. The trim removed 5 bases at V and 4 bases at J, leaving 12 bases unmatched. This CDR3 is 17 amino acids long. The germline V gene encodes CDR1 LNHDA and CDR2 SQIVND (reference sequence). This CDR3 reads CASSHTSGRPLGYEQYF. CDR3 coding DNA: TGTGCCAGTAGTCATACTAGCGGGAGGCCCCTCGGATACGAGCAGTACTTC.

The chain is built from TRBV2 and TRBJ2-7; tentative D call: TRBD2 (6 bases). V shed 2 bases and J shed 1 base, with 9 bases lying between them. The CDR3 is 14 amino acids. Looked up from germline, CDR1 is SNHLY and CDR2 is FYNNEI. The CDR3 bases are TGTGCCAGCAGTGAACTCGGGGGTTCCTACGAGCAGTACTTC. It encodes CASSELGGSYEQYF. Combining the CDR3 with reference TRBV2 and TRBJ2-7 gives the whole variable domain EPEVTQTPSHQVTQMGQEVILRCVPISNHLYFYWYRQILGQKVEFLVSFYNNEISEKSEIFDDQFSVERPDGSNFTLKIRSTKLEDSAMYFCASSELGGSYEQYFGPGTRLTVT.

The chain couples TRBV3-1 (or the pseudogene TRBV3-2) to TRBJ2-7, with a possible D match to TRBD2 (5 bases). CDR3 length: 11 residues. Deletions cut 2 bases from V and 7 bases from J, with 6 bases between. Germline V lookup: CDR1 LGHDT, CDR2 YNNKEL (reference sequence). DNA for the CDR3: TGTGCCAGCAGCCAACGGGGAGAGCAGTACTTC. Its translation: CASSQRGEQYF.

The chain links TRBV10-3 to TRBJ2-4, with D perhaps matching TRBD1 (5 bases). V lost 0 bases, J lost 10 bases, and 16 bases lay in between. From germline, CDR1 is ENHRY and CDR2 SYGVKD. The CDR3 sequence is 15 residues long. The CDR3 reads CAISESKGPAVIQYF. The DNA of the CDR3 is TGTGCCATCAGTGAGTCGAAGGGGCCCGCGGTTATTCAGTACTTC.

The CDR3 DNA reads TGTGCCAGCAGTTCATTGTCGGACAGGTCCTACGAGCAGTACTTC. Its protein product is CASSSLSDRSYEQYF. This sequence joins TRBV27 and TRBJ2-7; 7 nucleotides match TRBD1. The V gene's germline CDR1 is MNHEY and CDR2 SMNVEV (reference sequence). The V gene end was trimmed by 4 bases and the J gene end by 1 base; junction bases not matched to a gene: 7. CDR3 size: 15 residues.

The chain has TRBV7-9 and TRBJ2-7; possibly TRBD2 for D (5 bases). Germline lookup yields CDR1 SEHNR and CDR2 FQNEAQ (reference sequence). The CDR3 totals 13 residues. Trimming cost V 2 bases and J 3 bases, with 8 bases left between them. CDR3 protein: CASSLWTGYEQYF. CDR3 nucleotide sequence: TGTGCCAGCAGCTTATGGACTGGCTACGAGCAGTACTTC.

The chain employs TRBV6-5 and TRBJ1-5; 8 bases are shared with TRBD1. V gave up 4 bases and J gave up 2 bases; unmatched junction bases: 4. The germline CDR1 and CDR2 sequences are MNHEY and SVGAGI. The CDR3 runs 15 residues. The CDR3 nucleotides read TGTGCCAGCAGTTCTCAGGGGGCGGGCAATCAGCCCCAGCATTTT. This encodes CASSSQGAGNQPQHF.

This CDR3 reads CASSTEGWTSYEQYF. The CDR3 nucleotides are TGTGCCAGCAGTACGGAGGGATGGACCTCCTACGAGCAGTACTTC. The V gene is TRBV6-2 or TRBV6-3, the J gene TRBJ2-7, with a tentative D call TRBD2 (6 bases). This CDR3 has 15 amino acids. Trimming left V 5 bases short and J 0 bases short, with 14 bases between. CDR1 and CDR2 from the germline V gene are MNHEY and SVGEGT.

The gene calls are TRBV19 and TRBJ2-7, with 7 bases fitting TRBD1. The CDR3 has 15 residues. The germline CDR1 and CDR2 sequences are LNHDA and SQIVND (reference sequence). Trimming cost V 3 bases and J 2 bases; bases outside gene matches: 7. The CDR3 region is CASSISTGSTYEQYF. CDR3 coding DNA: TGTGCCAGTAGTATCTCGACAGGGTCGACCTACGAGCAGTACTTC.

V is TRBV5-1 and J is TRBJ2-6; weak D call: TRBD2 (6 bases). The length of the CDR3 is 16 residues. Germline CDR1 and CDR2: SGHRS and YFSETQ. V gave up 0 bases and J gave up 0 bases, with 7 bases separating them. The CDR3 DNA follows: TGCGCCAGCAGCTTGGCGGGGGACTCTGGGGCCAACGTCCTGACTTTC. It yields the protein CASSLAGDSGANVLTF.

The rearrangement links TRBV11-2 to TRBJ1-4, with TRBD1 as a possible D gene (5 bases). The CDR3 covers 17 residues. V lost 0 bases and J 0 bases, leaving 11 bases between the germline ends. CDR1 is SGHAT, CDR2 FQNNGV, per germline. For the CDR3, the DNA is TGTGCCAGCAGCTTAGATGAGACAGAAGCAACTAATGAAAAACTGTTTTTT. It is translated as CASSLDETEATNEKLFF. The full variable domain, with the rest looked up from reference TRBV11-2 and TRBJ1-4, is EAGVAQSPRYKIIEKRQSVAFWCNPISGHATLYWYQQILGQGPKLLIQFQNNGVVDDSQLPKDRFSAERLKGVDSTLKIQPAKLEDSAVYLCASSLDETEATNEKLFFGSGTQLSVL.